This record covers a single T cell receptor beta chain. CDR3 length equals 16 residues. Germline V gives CDR1 SGHRS, CDR2 YFSETQ. Trimming removed 0 bases from V and 2 bases from J, with 15 bases in between. Regarding time point: pretreatment peripheral blood. Profiled with immunoSEQ multiplex PCR; TCRdb holds only in-frame clones, not every one. Among 86,000 or so clones, over 65% were seen once, and the ten largest hold roughly an eighth. This sample stems from a study of PD-L1 blockade in urothelial cancer. The sample in question was PBMCs, obtained around atezolizumab (anti-PD-L1) treatment. V gene TRBV5-1 combines with J gene TRBJ2-7, with a possible D match to TRBD1 (6 bases). The clonotype comes from a man in his 60s with urothelial cancer. CDR3 in amino acids: CASSLDLSWGPYEQYF. The CDR3 nucleotides are TGCGCCAGCAGCTTGGATCTTTCGTGGGGGCCCTACGAGCAGTACTTC.